This T cell receptor (beta chain) came from a study of regulatory T cells in long-lasting Graves disease. Overall study findings and caveats: Persistent disease exhibited a predilection for TRBV28, TRBJ1-2 and TRBJ2-5. TCR diversity was lower in persistent than newly diagnosed Graves' disease.

CDR3 length: 16 amino acids. Looked up from germline, CDR1 is SGHVS and CDR2 is FQNEAQ. HTBI primers from iRepertoire and Arm-PCR of CDR3 regions yielded the TCR beta libraries. TCRdb called the multiplex PCR reads again in MiXCR, with one record for every CDR3 protein. This sample yields roughly 300,000 distinct CDR3 sequences, of which approximately 20% are seen a single time; just over 55% belongs to the top ten. The sample's time point: persistent/refractory GD, antithyroid drugs over 5 years with positive TRAb. PBMC-extracted RNA yielded the TCR library. Note on this clonotype: Its antigen is currently unknown. A read error is possible here, since a much larger clone lies one base away.

The sequence was collected from a female donor with Graves disease. J is TRBJ1-2 and V is TRBV7-8; D remains ambiguous. The sample in question was peripheral blood mononuclear cells (PBMCs), obtained when the disease was refractory, from a patient treated with antithyroid drugs. The CDR3 coding sequence is TGTGCCAGCAGCTTAGTTACTATACTCTCCAAGGAGGGCTACGCCTTC. This sequence encodes CASSLVTILSKEGYAF.